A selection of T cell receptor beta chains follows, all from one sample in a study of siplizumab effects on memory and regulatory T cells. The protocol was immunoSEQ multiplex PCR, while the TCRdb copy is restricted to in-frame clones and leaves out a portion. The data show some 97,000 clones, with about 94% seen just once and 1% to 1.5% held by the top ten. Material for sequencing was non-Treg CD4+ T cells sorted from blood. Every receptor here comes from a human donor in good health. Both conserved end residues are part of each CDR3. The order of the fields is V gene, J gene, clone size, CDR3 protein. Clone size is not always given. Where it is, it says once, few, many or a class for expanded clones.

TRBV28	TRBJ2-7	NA	CASSLWTGSGYEQYF
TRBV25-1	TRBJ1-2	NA	CASSVGTRGYTF
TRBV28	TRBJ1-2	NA	CASSSGEVGGYTF
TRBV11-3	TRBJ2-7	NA	CASSLVRTGDHEQYF
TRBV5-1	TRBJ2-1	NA	CASSLAGGRVNYNEQFF
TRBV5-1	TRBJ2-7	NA	CASSLAGLSYEQYF
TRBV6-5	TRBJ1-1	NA	CASSYVGYAFF
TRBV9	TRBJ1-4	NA	CASSVEGGIPYTTNEKLFF
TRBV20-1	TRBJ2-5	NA	CSAFSSITQYF
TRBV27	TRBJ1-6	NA	CASSLGQYNSPLHF
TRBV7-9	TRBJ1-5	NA	CASGPTGNEQPQHF
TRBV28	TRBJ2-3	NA	CASRGSTSTDTQYF
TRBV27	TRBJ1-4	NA	CASTLHRGANEKLFF
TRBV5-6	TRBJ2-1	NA	CASSLVVSLGRRYNEQFF
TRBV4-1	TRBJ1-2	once	CASSQGGAGPNYGYTF
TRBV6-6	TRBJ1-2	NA	CASSLGEAGYTF
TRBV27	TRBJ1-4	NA	CASSYGQWSTNEKLFF
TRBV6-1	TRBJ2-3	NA	CASSELQGSSTDTQYF
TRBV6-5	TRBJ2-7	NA	CASSYSGTSGSHEQYF
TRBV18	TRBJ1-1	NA	CASSPGQGGTNTEAFF
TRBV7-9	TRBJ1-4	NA	CASSLAWAPNEKLFF
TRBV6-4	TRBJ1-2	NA	CAIQGRGLHSSYGYTF
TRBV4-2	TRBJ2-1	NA	CASSQEYRDYEQFF
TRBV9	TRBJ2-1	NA	CASSVVQERYEQFF
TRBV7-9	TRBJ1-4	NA	CASSTNRAANEKLFF
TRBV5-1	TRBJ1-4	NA	CASSLAGGREKLFF
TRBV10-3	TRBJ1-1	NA	CAISEPGRLNTEAFF
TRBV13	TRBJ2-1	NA	CASSPRTGAYNEQFF
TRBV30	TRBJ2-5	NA	CAWSPRGSGRIGETQYF
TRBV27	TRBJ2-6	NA	CASSSRQTAGANVLTF